Ten or more counts support the clone carrying this T cell receptor beta chain. This entry is derived from a study of identical twins. MiXCR was run by TCRdb on the 5' RACE reads, yielding one entry per CDR3 protein. The sample gives around 680,000 distinct CDR3 sequences, less than 10% of which show up once; approximately 0.94% is in the top ten. These records were also assigned to another study, of yellow fever vaccine responses in identical twins.

The sample was PBMCs. This sequence originates from a woman aged 18-29 years in good health.

The DNA of the CDR3 is TGTGCCAGCAGTGAATATAAGTCTGGGGGTTCCTACGAGCAGTACTTC. Its translation is CASSEYKSGGSYEQYF. This chain links TRBV25-1 with TRBJ2-7; D possibly matches TRBD1 or TRBD2 (5 bases each). V was cut by 0 bases and J by 1 base, with 13 bases left in between. The CDR3 is made up of 16 amino acids. In germline, CDR1 is MGHDK, CDR2 SYGVNS.